This record covers a single T cell receptor (beta chain). Its cognate antigen has yet to be identified. No base quality information exists; no much larger clone differs at one position. From the cysteine through the phenylalanine, the CDR3 covers 14 amino acids. CDR3 DNA only is kept here, 42 bases in frame from base 1. Cut back by 5 bases and 5 bases, the V and J ends lie 13 bases apart. The CDR1 and CDR2 encoded by the germline V gene are LGHNA and YSLEER. These data are taken from a study of OX40 agonist ivuxolimab in advanced cancers. For context, the study as a whole: Ivuxolimab was a fully human IgG2 agonistic monoclonal antibody targeting the costimulatory receptor OX40 (CD134). Of the approximately 53 patients in dose escalation, around 20 had hepatocellular carcinoma, about 15 had melanoma, 9 had renal cell carcinoma and 9 had head and neck cancer. The paper covers the monotherapy dose-escalation part of the phase I ivuxolimab trial, which included N of about 56 patients. The dose-escalation cohort was roughly 87% male with a mean age of approximately 60 years, ranging from roughly 20 to 80. Patients were allowed to have had prior anti-PD-1, anti-PD-L1 or anti-CTLA-4 therapy, and 30% to 50% of the dose-escalation patients had previously received checkpoint inhibitors. The point of sequencing TCRbeta in the periphery was to test whether ivuxolimab changed TCR sequence diversity and drove clonal T-cell expansion. Intravenous ivuxolimab was administered to patients every 2 weeks at six dose levels: 0.01, 0.1, 0.3, 1.5, 3 and 10 mg/kg. Three dose-escalation patients achieved partial responses, one with hepatocellular carcinoma and two with cutaneous melanoma. Here is what the overall study found, with its caveats: After ivuxolimab, more expanded clones were found on average in CD8+ T cells than in CD4+ T cells. Partial responders in the 0.1-3.0 mg/kg groups had among the lowest normalized peripheral clonal expansion, especially among CD8+ T cells. At doses of 0.1 to 3.0 mg/kg, clonal expansion of both CD4+ and CD8+ blood T cells was observed from baseline to week 6. Low levels of normalized T-cell clonal expansion were also shown by some nonresponding patients. Antigen specificity was not determined for the clonally expanded peripheral T cells.

The trial excluded patients who had a history of autoimmune disease or who were on systemic immunosuppression. Peripheral blood for TCR sequencing was collected from all dose cohorts at baseline, on cycle 4 day 1, and on cycle 7 day 1. The samples were taken from a phase I, first-in-human, multicenter, open-label dose-escalation trial of ivuxolimab. The trial enrolled adults with locally advanced or metastatic head and neck squamous cell, hepatocellular, melanoma or renal cell carcinoma. Before TCR sequencing, CD4+ T cells and CD8+ T cells were sorted from peripheral blood as separate populations. Genomic DNA was isolated from the sorted cells so that the TCRbeta CDR3 region could be sequenced. The immunoSEQ Assay was used to sequence the TCRbeta CDR3 regions. In TCRdb, the immuneACCESS table is reduced to in-frame sequences with V and J assigned. These tables do not hold every clone; where another copy was compared, an unresolved V gene accounts for under half, and the others remain unexplained. Here the sample has about 40,000 clones; roughly 85% occur a single time. About 17% of the sample lies in the top ten.

The receptor was derived from an adult with an advanced solid tumor such as melanoma, head and neck, liver or kidney cancer. The V gene is TRBV4-3 and the J gene is TRBJ2-1, and possibly TRBD1, on 5 matching bases. This material consisted of CD4+ or CD8+ T cells sorted from blood, taken in a trial of the OX40 agonist ivuxolimab. The DNA sequence reads TGCGCCAGCAGCGGATCTAGGGGAAACAATGAGCAGTTCTTC. Its coded protein is CASSGSRGNNEQFF.